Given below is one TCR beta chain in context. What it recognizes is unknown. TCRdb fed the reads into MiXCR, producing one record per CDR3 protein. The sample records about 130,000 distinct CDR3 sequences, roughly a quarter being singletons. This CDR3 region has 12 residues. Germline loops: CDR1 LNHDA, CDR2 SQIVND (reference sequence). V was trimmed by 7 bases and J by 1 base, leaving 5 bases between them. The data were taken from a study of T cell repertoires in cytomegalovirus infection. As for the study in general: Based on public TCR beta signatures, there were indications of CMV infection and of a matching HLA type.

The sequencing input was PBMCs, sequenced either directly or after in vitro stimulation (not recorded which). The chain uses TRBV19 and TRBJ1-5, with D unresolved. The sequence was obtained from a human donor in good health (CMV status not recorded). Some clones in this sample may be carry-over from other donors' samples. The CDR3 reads CASTDSNQPQHF. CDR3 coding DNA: TGTGCCAGTACCGACAGCAATCAGCCCCAGCATTTT.